This T cell receptor (beta chain) was recovered during a study of molecular identifiers for immune sequencing clone quantification. Study overall: Naive CD8 cell RNA, from roughly 20,000 or 100,000 cells, was split five ways in replicates, with four sequenced. Study-level points and caveats: Spiked Jurkat TCR RNA from one cell was reportedly detectable among fewer than 1.2 million naive cells.

Germline values: CDR1 LNHNV, CDR2 YYDKDF (reference sequence). The CDR3 runs to 15 residues. V lost 0 bases and J 2 bases, leaving 10 bases between the germline ends. Previously described methods and listed TCR primers were used for bulk TCR libraries. Each CDR3 protein gets one entry after TCRdb re-called the PCR reads with MiXCR. This sample has approximately 590,000 distinct CDR3 sequences, with 25% found just once. This clonotype was seen many times. Its antigen is as yet unknown. Naive CD8 T cells were sorted as CD8+CD4-CCR7+CD45RA+. The V gene is TRBV15, the J gene TRBJ1-1, with D unresolved. Sequenced sample: naive CD8+ T cells from blood, with Jurkat cell RNA spiked in. Subset reported: FACS-sorted CD8+CD4-CCR7+CD45RA+ naive T cells. The sequence came from a human donor in good health. Some libraries in this study had Jurkat cell RNA spiked in. The CDR3 region is CATSRDRVPNTEAFF. The CDR3 region has the DNA TGTGCCACCAGCAGAGACCGGGTACCTAACACTGAAGCTTTCTTT.